This T cell receptor (beta chain) was profiled in a study of shared clonotypes between healthy human individuals. At a deep level, the assay was run. Profiling relied on immunoSEQ multiplex PCR, and the TCRdb table lists in-frame clones only, not all of them. Here the sample spans millions of clones, roughly 94% being singletons. V was pared by 0 bases and J by 4 bases, with 11 bases between. The CDR3 covers 15 residues. Germline CDR1 reads ENHRY; CDR2 reads SYGVKD. As defined, naive CD8 cells were CD45RO-negative and positively selected for CCR7, with terminally differentiated effector memory CD45RA+ cells excluded.

The sample consisted of naive CD8+ T cells sorted from blood. The sequence was obtained from a man younger than 30 in good health. This chain uses TRBV10-3 with TRBJ2-3; perhaps TRBD1 as D (5 bases). The CDR3 bases are TGTGCCATCAGTGAGTCGGAAGGGGCTGCAGATACGCAGTATTTT. Its translation: CAISESEGAADTQYF.